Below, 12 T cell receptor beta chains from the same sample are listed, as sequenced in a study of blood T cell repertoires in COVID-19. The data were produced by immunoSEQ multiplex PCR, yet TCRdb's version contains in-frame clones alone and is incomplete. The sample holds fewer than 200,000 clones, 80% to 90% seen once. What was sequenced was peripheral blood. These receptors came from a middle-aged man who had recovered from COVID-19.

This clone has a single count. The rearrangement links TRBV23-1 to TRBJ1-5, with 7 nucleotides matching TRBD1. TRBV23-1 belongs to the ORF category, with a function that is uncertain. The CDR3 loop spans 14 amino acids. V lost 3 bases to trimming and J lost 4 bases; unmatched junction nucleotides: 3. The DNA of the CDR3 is TGCGCCAGCAGTCACCGACAGGGAAATCAGCCCCAGCATTTT. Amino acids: CASSHRQGNQPQHF.

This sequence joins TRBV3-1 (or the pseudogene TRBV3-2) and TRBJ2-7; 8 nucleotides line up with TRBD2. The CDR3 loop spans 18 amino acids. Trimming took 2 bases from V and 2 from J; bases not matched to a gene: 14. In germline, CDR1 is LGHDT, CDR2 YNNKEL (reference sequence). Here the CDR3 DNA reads TGTGCCAGCAGCCAAAGGCGGCTAGCGGGTTCAAGTACCTACGAGCAGTACTTC. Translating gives CASSQRRLAGSSTYEQYF.

As DNA, the CDR3 is TGTGCCAGCAGGGGGGCTTTCTATGGCTACACCTTC. Amino acid sequence: CASRGAFYGYTF. The chain combines TRBV6-5 with TRBJ1-2; TRBD1 might be the D (6 bases). The CDR3 contains 12 residues. Trimming removed 6 bases from V and 4 bases from J, with 9 bases in between. Germline V CDR1 and CDR2: MNHEY, SVGAGI.

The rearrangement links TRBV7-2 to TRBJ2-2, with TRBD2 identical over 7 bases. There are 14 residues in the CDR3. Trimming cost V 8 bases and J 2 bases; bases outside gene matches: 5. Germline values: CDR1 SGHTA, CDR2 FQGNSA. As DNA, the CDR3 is TGTGCCAGCGGGTCGGGGGGAAACACCGGGGAGCTGTTTTTT. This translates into CASGSGGNTGELFF.

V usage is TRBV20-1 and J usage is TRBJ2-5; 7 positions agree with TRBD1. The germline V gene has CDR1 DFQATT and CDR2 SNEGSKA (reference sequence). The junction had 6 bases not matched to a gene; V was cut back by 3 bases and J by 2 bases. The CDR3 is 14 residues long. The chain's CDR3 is CSASQGQIQETQYF. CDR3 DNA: TGCAGTGCTAGTCAGGGACAGATTCAAGAGACCCAGTACTTC.

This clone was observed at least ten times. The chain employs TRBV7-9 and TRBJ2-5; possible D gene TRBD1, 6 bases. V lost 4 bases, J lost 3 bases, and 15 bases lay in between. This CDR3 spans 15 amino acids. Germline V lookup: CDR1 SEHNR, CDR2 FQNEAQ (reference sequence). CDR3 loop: CASSSRTDPEETQYF. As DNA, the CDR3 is TGTGCCAGCAGCTCGAGGACAGATCCCGAAGAGACCCAGTACTTC.

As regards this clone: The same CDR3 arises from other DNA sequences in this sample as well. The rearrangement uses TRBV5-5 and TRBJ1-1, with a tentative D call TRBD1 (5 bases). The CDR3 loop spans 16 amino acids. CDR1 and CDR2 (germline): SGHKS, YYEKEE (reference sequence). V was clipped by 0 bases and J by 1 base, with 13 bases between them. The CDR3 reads CASSLGRGVRNTEAFF. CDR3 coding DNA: TGTGCCAGCAGCTTGGGTCGGGGGGTTAGGAACACTGAAGCTTTCTTT.

CDR3 loop: CASSLDFSDQPQHF. CDR3 nucleotides: TGTGCCAGCAGTTTGGATTTCAGCGATCAGCCCCAGCATTTT. This chain connects TRBV28 to TRBJ1-5; D remains unclear. Germline loops: CDR1 MDHEN, CDR2 SYDVKM. V lost 3 bases, J lost 5 bases, and 11 bases lay in between. The CDR3 has 14 amino acids. The full variable domain, with the rest looked up from reference TRBV28 and TRBJ1-5, is DVKVTQSSRYLVKRTGEKVFLECVQDMDHENMFWYRQDPGLGLRLIYFSYDVKMKEKGDIPEGYSVSREKKERFSLILESASTNQTSMYLCASSLDFSDQPQHFGDGTRLSIL.

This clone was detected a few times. The CDR3, as DNA: TGTGCCAGCAGCCAAATGGGGGCGAGCGGCTACACCTTC. This sequence encodes CASSQMGASGYTF. The chain is built from TRBV3-1 (or the pseudogene TRBV3-2) and TRBJ1-2; a weak D match, TRBD1 (6 bases). V was trimmed by 2 bases and J by 8 bases, leaving 12 bases between them. This CDR3 is 13 amino acids long. CDR1 is LGHDT, CDR2 YNNKEL, per germline (reference sequence).

The CDR3: CASNSLAGGPGGSPDTQYF. CDR3 DNA sequence: TGTGCCAGCAACTCCCTAGCGGGAGGGCCCGGAGGTAGCCCAGATACGCAGTATTTT. This chain uses TRBV7-9 with TRBJ2-3, with TRBD2 matching over 12 bases. CDR3 size: 19 residues. Germline CDR1 SEHNR, CDR2 FQNEAQ (reference sequence). The trim removed 7 bases at V and 4 bases at J, leaving 18 bases unmatched.

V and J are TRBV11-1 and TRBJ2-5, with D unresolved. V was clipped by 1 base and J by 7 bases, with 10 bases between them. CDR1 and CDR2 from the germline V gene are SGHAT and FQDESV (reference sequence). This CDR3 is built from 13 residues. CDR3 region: CASSLGRVGTQYF. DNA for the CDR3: TGTGCCAGCAGCTTAGGTCGGGTGGGGACCCAGTACTTC. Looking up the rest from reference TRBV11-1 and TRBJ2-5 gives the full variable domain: EAEVAQSPRYKITEKSQAVAFWCDPISGHATLYWYRQILGQGPELLVQFQDESVVDDSQLPKDRFSAERLKGVDSTLKIQPAELGDSAMYLCASSLGRVGTQYFGPGTRLLVL.

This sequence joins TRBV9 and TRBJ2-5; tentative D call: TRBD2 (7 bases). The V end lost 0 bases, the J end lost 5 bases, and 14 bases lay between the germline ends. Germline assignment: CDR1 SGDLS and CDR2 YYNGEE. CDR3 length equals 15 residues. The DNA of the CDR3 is TGTGCCAGCAGCGTAGAAAGGGGGGGGACGGAGACCCAGTACTTC. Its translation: CASSVERGGTETQYF.